These 15 T cell receptor beta chains share one sample of origin, sequenced in a study of blood T cell repertoires in COVID-19. Sequenced by immunoSEQ multiplex PCR; TCRdb stores in-frame clones only, minus some. This sample has 150,000 to 200,000 clones, with over 80% found just once. The sequenced sample consisted of peripheral blood. The receptors come from a woman between 65 and 79 years old with COVID-19, enrolled during active disease.

The chain recombines TRBV18 with TRBJ2-5; perhaps TRBD2 as D (6 bases). V lost 2 bases to trimming and J lost 1 base, with 11 bases between them. This CDR3 comprises 15 residues. Germline lookup yields CDR1 KGHSH and CDR2 LQKENI. CDR3 loop: CASSPWRESQETQYF. The CDR3 coding sequence is TGTGCCAGCTCACCATGGAGGGAGAGCCAAGAGACCCAGTACTTC.

The DNA of the CDR3 is TGTGCCAGCAGTTTACGGCAGGGGAGTCTTCAGCCCCAGCATTTT. Residues: CASSLRQGSLQPQHF. The rearrangement links TRBV28 to TRBJ1-5, with D possibly being TRBD1 (6 bases). The CDR3 runs to 15 residues. The germline V gene encodes CDR1 MDHEN and CDR2 SYDVKM. V gave up 2 bases and J gave up 6 bases, with 14 bases separating them.

This clone was detected a few times. One junction end does not reproduce the germline sequence, and a read error may be involved. This CDR3 reads CASSLGLDRPWGF. The CDR3 DNA sequence: TGTGCCAGCAGTTTGGGCTTGGACAGGCCATGGGGGTTT. The chain combines TRBV28 with TRBJ1-1; TRBD1 agrees at 7 bases. The CDR3 spans 13 residues. Per germline, CDR1 MDHEN and CDR2 SYDVKM.

The J gene is TRBJ2-3, the V gene TRBV18; 7 bases map to TRBD1. V was pared by 3 bases and J by 1 base, with 13 bases of the junction left unmatched. This CDR3 spans 18 amino acids. The V gene's germline CDR1 is KGHSH and CDR2 LQKENI. The CDR3 region is CASSPLRDSNTGTDTQYF. The CDR3 DNA is TGTGCCAGCTCACCCCTCCGGGACAGCAACACCGGCACAGATACGCAGTATTTT.

The CDR3: CASRPRTSGSSGITGELFF. CDR3 DNA: TGTGCCAGCCGACCCCGGACTAGCGGGAGCTCTGGTATAACCGGGGAGCTGTTTTTT. The V and J genes are TRBV7-6 and TRBJ2-2; TRBD2 aligns across 13 bases. Unmatched junction bases numbered 17, after V lost 8 bases and J lost 5 bases. The CDR3 extends over 19 amino acids. The germline V gene encodes CDR1 SGHVS and CDR2 FNYEAQ.

The chain joins TRBV5-1 to TRBJ2-5, with 15 bases fitting TRBD2. The CDR3 loop spans 19 amino acids. J gave up 1 base and V 0 bases, and 7 bases lay outside the gene matches. Per germline, CDR1 SGHRS and CDR2 YFSETQ. The CDR3 spells CASSLVKGLAGGFQETQYF. Here the CDR3 DNA reads TGCGCCAGCAGCTTGGTTAAGGGACTAGCGGGAGGATTCCAAGAGACCCAGTACTTC.

The sample holds a few counts of this clone. Relative to the germline gene, one junction end is altered; a read error may explain this. The V call is TRBV19, the J call TRBJ1-2; D possibly corresponds to TRBD1 (5 bases). CDR1 is LNHDA and CDR2 is SQIVND in the germline V gene (reference sequence). This CDR3 comprises 16 residues. The CDR3 loop reads CASSIPGQSINYGYTF. The DNA of the CDR3 is TGTGCAAGTAGTATCCCAGGGCAGAGTATTAACTATGGCTACACCTTC.

This clone was seen more than once but under ten times. The gene calls are TRBV27 and TRBJ2-2, with a tentative D call TRBD1 (5 bases). CDR3 length: 14 residues. Germline V gene data show CDR1 as MNHEY and CDR2 as SMNVEV (reference sequence). V lost 8 bases, J lost 1 base, and 11 bases lay in between. The CDR3 is CASGLRENTGELFF. CDR3 DNA sequence: TGTGCCAGCGGCCTCAGGGAGAACACCGGGGAGCTGTTTTTT.

This clone came up once. The CDR3 nucleotides are TGTGCCAGCTCACCACCGGGGCAAATCGGCAATCAGCCCCAGCATTTT. Its protein product is CASSPPGQIGNQPQHF. The rearrangement joins TRBV18 to TRBJ1-5, with D perhaps matching TRBD1 (5 bases). The germline V gene has CDR1 KGHSH and CDR2 LQKENI. The CDR3 sequence is 16 residues long. The V and J ends lost 0 bases and 2 bases respectively, with 11 bases between them.

The rearrangement links TRBV11-2 to TRBJ1-3; tentatively, D is TRBD1 (6 bases). Trimming took 3 bases from V and 1 from J, leaving 10 bases between them. The CDR3 extends over 15 amino acids. In germline, CDR1 is SGHAT, CDR2 FQNNGV. The CDR3 sequence: CASSFDRFSGNTIYF. In DNA form, the CDR3 reads TGTGCCAGCAGCTTTGACAGGTTTTCTGGAAACACCATATATTTT. Drawing the rest from reference TRBV11-2 and TRBJ1-3, the complete variable domain is EAGVAQSPRYKIIEKRQSVAFWCNPISGHATLYWYQQILGQGPKLLIQFQNNGVVDDSQLPKDRFSAERLKGVDSTLKIQPAKLEDSAVYLCASSFDRFSGNTIYFGEGSWLTVV.

V usage is TRBV13 and J usage is TRBJ1-1; D remains ambiguous. CDR3 length: 13 amino acids. Germline V gives CDR1 PRHDT, CDR2 FYEKMQ (reference sequence). V lost 5 bases and J 3 bases, leaving 10 bases between the germline ends. CDR3 nucleotides: TGTGCCAGCAGCGCATCTCGAGACACTGAAGCTTTCTTT. It is translated as CASSASRDTEAFF.

The rearrangement links TRBV4-3 to TRBJ2-1, with 7 bases matching TRBD2. V dropped 1 base and J dropped 9; count of bases not matched to a gene: 9. This CDR3 has 15 amino acids. The germline CDR1 and CDR2 sequences are LGHNA and YSLEER. The CDR3 here is CASSQAGGSRGEQFF. CDR3 coding DNA: TGCGCCAGCAGCCAAGCTGGCGGGAGTCGTGGTGAGCAGTTCTTC.

About this clone: The sample holds other DNA sequences that translate to the same CDR3. V is TRBV9 and J is TRBJ1-1; 8 bases fit TRBD1. The germline V gene has CDR1 SGDLS and CDR2 YYNGEE. V dropped 4 bases and J dropped 2; count of bases not matched to a gene: 10. The CDR3 is made up of 16 amino acids. The CDR3 here is CASSPRQGLSNTEAFF. The CDR3 bases are TGTGCCAGCAGCCCAAGACAGGGGTTGAGCAACACTGAAGCTTTCTTT.

The V and J genes are TRBV9 and TRBJ1-6; tentative D call: TRBD1 (6 bases). The CDR3 loop spans 15 amino acids. Trimming took 4 bases from V and 9 from J, leaving 17 bases between them. The germline CDR1 and CDR2 sequences are SGDLS and YYNGEE. For the CDR3, the DNA is TGTGCCAGCAGCACCGAGGGGGGGCTTGGTTCACCCCTCCACTTT. Translation gives CASSTEGGLGSPLHF.

The rearrangement links TRBV6-4 to TRBJ2-3; D gene unclear. CDR3 size: 13 residues. The V gene's germline CDR1 is MRHNA and CDR2 SNTAGT. The ends were cut back, 7 bases at V and 6 bases at J, with 14 bases in the middle. This chain's CDR3 is CASTAQRYDTQYF. DNA of the CDR3: TGTGCCAGCACGGCCCAGAGGTATGATACGCAGTATTTT.